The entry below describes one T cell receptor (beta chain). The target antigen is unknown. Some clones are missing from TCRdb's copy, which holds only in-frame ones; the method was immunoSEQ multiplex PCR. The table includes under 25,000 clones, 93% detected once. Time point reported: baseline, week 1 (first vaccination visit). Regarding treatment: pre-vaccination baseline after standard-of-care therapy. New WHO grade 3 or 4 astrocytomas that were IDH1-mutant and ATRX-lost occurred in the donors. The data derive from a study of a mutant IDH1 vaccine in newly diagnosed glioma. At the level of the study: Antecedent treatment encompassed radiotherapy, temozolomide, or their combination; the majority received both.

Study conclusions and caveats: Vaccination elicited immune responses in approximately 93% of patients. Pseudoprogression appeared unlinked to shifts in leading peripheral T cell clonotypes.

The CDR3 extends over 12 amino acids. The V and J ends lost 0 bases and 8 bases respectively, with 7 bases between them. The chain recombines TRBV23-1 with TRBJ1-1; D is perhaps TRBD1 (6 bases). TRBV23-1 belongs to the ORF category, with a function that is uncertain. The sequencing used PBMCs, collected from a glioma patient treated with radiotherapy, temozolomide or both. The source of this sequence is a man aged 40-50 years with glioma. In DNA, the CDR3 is TGCGCCAGCAGTCAATCGGGGACAGAAGCTTTCTTT. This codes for CASSQSGTEAFF.